There are a few counts of the clone carrying this T cell receptor (beta chain). This entry belongs to a study of blood T cell repertoires in COVID-19. The CDR3 extends over 12 amino acids. Original processing methods: Reference gene primer amplification in the assay estimated nucleated cell counts. Sequencing was performed with immunoSEQ multiplex PCR; in TCRdb, only in-frame clones are kept and a portion is missing. The V and J calls and clone size were taken over from that table, and D and trimming were inferred from the DNA. The table lists roughly 310,000 clones, roughly 90% of them singletons. The chain is built from TRBV21-1 and TRBJ1-2; TRBD1 is the table's D call, not checked against the DNA. TRBV21-1 is deemed a pseudogene. The clonotype comes from a woman aged 25 to 45 with COVID-19, enrolled during active disease. The sequenced material came from peripheral blood. In DNA, the CDR3 is TGTGCCAGCAGCAAATGGGACAGGGGGCACACCTTC. Translated: CASSKWDRGHTF.